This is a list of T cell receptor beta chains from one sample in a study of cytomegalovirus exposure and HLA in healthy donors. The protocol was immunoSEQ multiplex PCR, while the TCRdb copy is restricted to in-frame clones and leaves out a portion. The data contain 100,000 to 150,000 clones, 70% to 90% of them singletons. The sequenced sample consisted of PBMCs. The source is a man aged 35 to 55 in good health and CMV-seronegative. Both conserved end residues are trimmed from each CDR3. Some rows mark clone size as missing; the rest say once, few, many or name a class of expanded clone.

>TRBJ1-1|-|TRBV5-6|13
ASSWRPQSDTEAF
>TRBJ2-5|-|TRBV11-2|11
ASSTGLQETQY
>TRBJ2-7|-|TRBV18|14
ASSPAPGTGGGKQY
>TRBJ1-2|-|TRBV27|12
ASRYTGANYGYT
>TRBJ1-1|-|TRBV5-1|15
ASSYKLVRGEGTEAF
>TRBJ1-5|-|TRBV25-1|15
ASSGGQGISGNQPQH
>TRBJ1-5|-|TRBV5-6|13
ASSDGTFGNQPRH
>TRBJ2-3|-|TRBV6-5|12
ASRPGVSTDTQY
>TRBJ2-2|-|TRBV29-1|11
SVYRGYTGELF
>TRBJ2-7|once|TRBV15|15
ATSRGETSGTSYEQY
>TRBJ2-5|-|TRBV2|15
ASSDRTSGGARGTQY
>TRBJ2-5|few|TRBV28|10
ASTSGVETQY
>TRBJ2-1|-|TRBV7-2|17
ASSLRSGLAGGWYNEQF